This T cell receptor beta chain was obtained from a study of regulatory T cells in long-lasting Graves disease. Study context: Under 3 months of antithyroid drugs had been taken by newly diagnosed Graves' patients.

This clonotype was counted between two and nine times. Construction of the TCR beta libraries employed iRepertoire HTBI primers in conjunction with Arm-PCR of CDR3 regions. TCRdb fed the multiplex PCR reads into MiXCR, producing one record per CDR3 protein. The sample yields 400,000 to 650,000 distinct CDR3 sequences, around 15% seen once. Sample time point: newly diagnosed GD, antithyroid drugs for less than 3 months. RNA isolated from PBMCs was used to make the TCR library. V lost 0 bases to trimming and J lost 0 bases; unmatched junction nucleotides: 6. Germline V gene lookup returns CDR1 SGHNT and CDR2 YYREEE (reference sequence). The CDR3 has 16 amino acids. This same sample was also part of a study on T cells in Graves' hyperthyroidism and ophthalmopathy.

The receptor comes from a woman aged 35-65 years with Graves disease. The chain employs TRBV5-4 and TRBJ2-7; 7 bases fit TRBD2. The specimen comprised peripheral blood mononuclear cells (PBMCs), sampled at new diagnosis, from a patient treated with antithyroid drugs. The CDR3 region has the DNA TGTGCCAGCAGCTTGGCCCCAGCGGGGCCCTCCTACGAGCAGTACTTC. Its protein is CASSLAPAGPSYEQYF.